These T cell receptor beta chains were read from a single sample in a study of response to subunit inactivated influenza vaccine. TCRdb fed the RT-PCR reads into MiXCR, producing one record per CDR3 protein. In the table there are fewer than 250,000 distinct CDR3 sequences, 14% of which are singletons. The sample was CD8+ T cells sorted from PBMCs, taken roughly 5 days after vaccination. These receptors all come from a man aged 45-65 years who received an inactivated influenza vaccine. The CDR3 runs from the conserved cysteine through the conserved F or W. The D gene is left open where the match is weak. A clone size is listed for some rows: how often the clone was seen (once, few, many), or a class if it is expanded.

v_call	j_call	clone_size	d_call	cdr3_aa	cdr3_nt
TRBV2	TRBJ2-7	NA	NA	CASSGQGLISYEQYF	TGTGCCAGCAGTGGACAAGGCCTAATCTCCTACGAGCAGTACTTC
TRBV6-4	TRBJ2-3	NA	TRBD2	CASSDMPRGGPDTQYF	TGTGCCAGCAGCGACATGCCGCGGGGGGGCCCAGATACGCAGTATTTT
TRBV4-3	TRBJ2-7	NA	TRBD1	CASSQATAGQGYEQYF	TGCGCCAGCAGCCAAGCCACCGCGGGACAGGGCTACGAGCAGTACTTC
TRBV12-5	TRBJ2-1	many	TRBD1	CASGLIGQGSEQFF	TGTGCTAGTGGTTTGATAGGACAGGGGAGTGAGCAGTTCTTC
TRBV24-1	TRBJ2-3	few	TRBD2	CATSATSGGAYDTQYF	TGTGCCACCAGTGCGACTAGCGGGGGGGCGTATGATACGCAGTATTTT
TRBV9	TRBJ2-3	few	NA	CASSGRDSTDTQYF	TGTGCCAGCAGCGGCCGGGACAGCACAGATACGCAGTATTTT
TRBV6-1	TRBJ1-2	few	TRBD1	CASRSGQNYGYTF	TGTGCCAGCAGGTCGGGACAGAACTATGGCTACACCTTC
TRBV18	TRBJ2-5	NA	NA	CASSPSGTDQETQYF	TGTGCCAGCTCACCGTCCGGGACGGACCAAGAGACCCAGTACTTC
TRBV6-5	TRBJ1-1	few	NA	CASSYFLPLTGQNTEAFF	TGTGCCAGCAGTTACTTTTTGCCCCTAACGGGGCAGAACACTGAAGCTTTCTTT
TRBV25-1	TRBJ2-3	NA	NA	CASSERRLADTQYF	TGTGCCAGCAGTGAAAGGCGGCTCGCGGATACGCAGTATTTT
TRBV7-8	TRBJ1-4	few	TRBD1	CASSLSGRDRFF	TGTGCCAGCAGCTTAAGTGGGCGGGACAGGTTTTTT
TRBV15	TRBJ2-1	few	NA	CATSRDFGRNEQFF	TGTGCCACCAGCAGAGATTTTGGCCGCAATGAGCAGTTCTTC
TRBV7-6	TRBJ2-3	few	NA	CASSLTWPGGPDTQYF	TGTGCCAGCAGCTTAACCTGGCCAGGGGGGCCAGATACGCAGTATTTT
TRBV29-1	TRBJ2-5	many	TRBD2	CSVEDPLTSGRVETQYF	TGCAGCGTTGAAGATCCGCTAACTAGCGGGAGGGTAGAGACCCAGTACTTC
TRBV20-1	TRBJ2-7	few	TRBD1	CSASVGQGAYEQYF	TGCAGTGCTAGTGTGGGACAGGGGGCATACGAGCAGTACTTC
TRBV28	TRBJ2-7	NA	TRBD2	CASRAGEPYEQYF	TGTGCCAGCAGAGCGGGAGAACCCTACGAGCAGTACTTC
TRBV18	TRBJ2-1	few	NA	CASSSVRHASYNEQFF	TGTGCCAGCTCTTCGGTCAGGCATGCTTCCTACAATGAGCAGTTCTTC
TRBV27	TRBJ2-7	once	TRBD2	CASSLLIAGGSNEQYF	TGTGCCAGCAGTCTCCTCATAGCGGGTGGCTCCAACGAGCAGTACTTC
TRBV5-1	TRBJ2-1	NA	TRBD2	CASSSRSGDNEQFF	TGCGCCAGCAGCTCTCGTAGCGGGGACAATGAGCAGTTCTTC